This TCR beta chain was sequenced in a study of blood T cell repertoires in COVID-19. Assay used: immunoSEQ multiplex PCR; TCRdb lists only in-frame clones, some missing. The table has fewer than 450,000 clones, roughly 91% seen once; the top ten hold more than 1%. The CDR3 totals 14 residues. CDR1 is LGHNT and CDR2 is FRNRAP in the germline V gene. Trimming shortened V by 1 base and J by 0 bases, and 6 bases separated the two germline ends. The sample taken for sequencing was PBMCs or T cells enriched from blood (not recorded which). The chain has TRBV12-5 and TRBJ1-1; perhaps TRBD1 as D (5 bases). The clonotype was recovered from a woman under 30 who had recovered from COVID-19. Written as DNA, the CDR3 is TGTGCTAGTGGTTTGGGACAGTTGAACACTGAAGCTTTCTTT. It specifies CASGLGQLNTEAFF.